Shown below are 7 T cell receptor beta chains from a single sample sequenced in a study of OX40 agonist ivuxolimab in advanced cancers. TCRdb's table, derived via immunoSEQ multiplex PCR, lists solely in-frame clones and lacks some. Among about 24,000 clones listed, over 80% were seen once. The sample consisted of CD4+ or CD8+ T cells sorted from blood, taken in a trial of the OX40 agonist ivuxolimab. These TCRs come from an adult with an advanced solid tumor such as melanoma, head and neck, liver or kidney cancer.

The V gene is TRBV6-1, the J gene TRBJ1-6; D unclear. V shed 3 bases and J shed 10 bases, with 16 bases lying between them. This CDR3 is built from 15 residues. Germline V lookup: CDR1 MNHNS, CDR2 SASEGT. The CDR3 here is CASSDQALKGSPLHF. As DNA, the CDR3 is TGTGCCAGCAGTGACCAGGCACTGAAAGGCTCACCCCTCCACTTT.

The chain carries TRBV2 and TRBJ1-2, with TRBD1 matching over 7 bases. CDR3 length: 13 residues. Germline CDR1 and CDR2: SNHLY and FYNNEI. The J segment lost 4 bases and the V segment lost 9 bases, leaving 8 bases of the junction unmatched. CDR3 bases: TGTGCCAGAGGACAGGTCCGGATCTATGGCTACACCTTC. Translating gives CARGQVRIYGYTF.

The rearrangement joins TRBV11-2 to TRBJ2-7; D is undetermined. V was pared by 0 bases and J by 0 bases, with 9 bases between. This CDR3 is 15 amino acids long. Germline V gene data show CDR1 as SGHAT and CDR2 as FQNNGV. CDR3 amino acids: CASSLDPADSYEQYF. The CDR3 bases are TGTGCCAGCAGCTTAGACCCGGCAGACTCCTACGAGCAGTACTTC. The entire variable domain, with the rest obtained from reference TRBV11-2 and TRBJ2-7, is as follows: EAGVAQSPRYKIIEKRQSVAFWCNPISGHATLYWYQQILGQGPKLLIQFQNNGVVDDSQLPKDRFSAERLKGVDSTLKIQPAKLEDSAVYLCASSLDPADSYEQYFGPGTRLTVT.

This clone was picked up a small number of times. CDR3: CAYTGDSYEQYF. The DNA for the CDR3 is TGTGCTTATACAGGTGACTCCTACGAGCAGTACTTC. This sequence joins TRBV30 and TRBJ2-7; D may be TRBD1 (5 bases). The CDR3 contains 12 residues. Germline CDR1 and CDR2: GTSNPN and SVGIG (reference sequence).

The gene calls are TRBV7-9 and TRBJ1-2, with TRBD1 identical over 7 bases. V lost 4 bases, J lost 5 bases, and 4 bases stayed unmatched. The CDR3 spans 13 residues. In germline, CDR1 is SEHNR, CDR2 FQNEAQ (reference sequence). The CDR3 reads CASSSQGEYGYTF. CDR3 nucleotide sequence: TGTGCCAGCAGCTCGCAGGGGGAGTATGGCTACACCTTC.

J is TRBJ2-7 and V is TRBV5-6; TRBD1 matches at 8 bases. V dropped 4 bases and J dropped 1; count of bases not matched to a gene: 10. Looked up from germline, CDR1 is SGHDT and CDR2 is YYEEEE. The CDR3 loop spans 16 amino acids. CDR3 nucleotides: TGTGCCAGCAGCCTAACCGCCGGGACAGGATCCTACGAGCAGTACTTC. This codes for CASSLTAGTGSYEQYF. The full variable domain, rest sourced from reference TRBV5-6 and TRBJ2-7, is DAGVTQSPTHLIKTRGQQVTLRCSPKSGHDTVSWYQQALGQGPQFIFQYYEEEERQRGNFPDRFSGHQFPNYSSELNVNALLLGDSALYLCASSLTAGTGSYEQYFGPGTRLTVT.

The rearrangement uses TRBV6-6 and TRBJ2-3; D might be TRBD2 (7 bases). V gave up 0 bases and J gave up 13 bases, with 14 bases separating them. The CDR3 contains 13 residues. The germline CDR1 and CDR2 sequences are MNHNY and SVGAGI (reference sequence). DNA of the CDR3: TGTGCCAGCAGTTACTCTTGGGGGGCGGGGGAGTATTTT. Translated, it gives CASSYSWGAGEYF.